This entry lists 20 T cell receptor beta chains sequenced from one sample in a study of blood T cells in healthy people across ages. The second PCR ran about 7 to 12 cycles with a sample-barcoded 5' primer and J-beta primers. Each CDR3 protein gets one entry after TCRdb re-called the 5' RACE reads with MiXCR. The sample gives some 1.8 million distinct CDR3 sequences, about 39% of which show up once; roughly 24% is in the top ten. Sequencing was done on a sample of blood. The receptors were gathered from a human donor in good health.

The rearrangement uses TRBV5-1 and TRBJ2-4; D is undetermined. This CDR3 is built from 14 residues. V was shortened by 0 bases and J by 1 base, with 5 bases between the two germline ends. In germline, CDR1 is SGHRS, CDR2 YFSETQ. The CDR3 loop reads CASSLDPAKNIQYF. The CDR3 nucleotides are TGCGCCAGCAGCTTGGACCCGGCCAAAAACATTCAGTACTTC.

V gene TRBV6-5 combines with J gene TRBJ2-4; TRBD1 agrees at 9 bases. The DNA end is a closer match to TRBJ2-5, so the J assignment may be wrong. The CDR3 loop spans 14 amino acids. Germline values: CDR1 MNHEY, CDR2 SVGAGI. CDR3 DNA sequence: TGTGCCAGCACCCATGGACAGGGGATTAAGACCCAGTACTTC. The encoded protein is CASTHGQGIKTQYF.

V usage is TRBV7-3 and J usage is TRBJ2-5; D is unresolved. The V gene's germline CDR1 is SGHTA and CDR2 FQGTGA. The V and J ends lost 5 bases and 5 bases respectively, with 12 bases between them. The CDR3 is made up of 13 amino acids. The DNA for the CDR3 is TGTGCCAGCAGCACCCATCCCGGGGAGACCCAGTACTTC. Protein product: CASSTHPGETQYF.

The chain has TRBV20-1 and TRBJ1-2; a weak D match, TRBD1 (6 bases). The CDR3 spans 14 residues. V shed 3 bases and J shed 2 bases, with 13 bases lying between them. The germline gives CDR1 DFQATT, CDR2 SNEGSKA (reference sequence). DNA for the CDR3: TGCAGTGCTAGTCATCTAGGGACAAACTATGGCTACACCTTC. It translates to CSASHLGTNYGYTF.

This chain connects TRBV5-1 to TRBJ2-7, with 9 bases lining up with TRBD1. V gave up 3 bases and J gave up 5 bases; unmatched junction bases: 6. The CDR3 has 14 amino acids. In germline, CDR1 is SGHRS, CDR2 YFSETQ. CDR3 loop: CASSWGGQGNEQYF. The CDR3 DNA reads as TGCGCCAGCAGCTGGGGGGGACAGGGAAACGAGCAGTACTTC.

V and J are TRBV3-1 and TRBJ2-1; 8 bases agree with TRBD1. The CDR3 totals 17 residues. V gave up 3 bases and J gave up 1 base; unmatched junction bases: 8. CDR1 is LGHDT, CDR2 YNNKEL, per germline (reference sequence). Here the CDR3 DNA reads TGTGCCAGCAGCCACCTAACAGGGGGGTTATCCTACAATGAGCAGTTCTTC. It encodes CASSHLTGGLSYNEQFF.

This clonotype was picked up a small number of times. The chain joins TRBV4-2 to TRBJ1-6, with D perhaps TRBD1 (5 bases). In germline, CDR1 is LGHNA, CDR2 YNFKEQ. The CDR3 is 15 amino acids. V was trimmed by 1 base and J by 5 bases, leaving 9 bases between them. CDR3 amino acids: CASSQVGTNNSPLHF. In nucleotides, the CDR3 is TGTGCCAGCAGCCAAGTCGGGACTAATAATTCACCCCTCCACTTT.

This sequence joins TRBV18 and TRBJ2-5; D gene uncertain. Trimming removed 2 bases at V and 4 bases at J, with 14 bases between. This CDR3 has 15 amino acids. The germline CDR1 and CDR2 sequences are KGHSH and LQKENI. The CDR3 DNA reads TGTGCCAGCTCACCAGGCGTGATGGTGGGAGAGACCCAGTACTTC. Its protein product is CASSPGVMVGETQYF.

The CDR3 loop reads CATSSERQSSGANVLTF. Written as DNA, the CDR3 is TGTGCCACCAGCAGCGAACGACAATCTTCTGGGGCCAACGTCCTGACTTTC. The gene calls are TRBV15 and TRBJ2-6; D uncertain. Per germline, CDR1 LNHNV and CDR2 YYDKDF (reference sequence). The V gene lost 3 bases and the J gene lost 1 base, with 13 bases spanning the gap. This CDR3 spans 17 amino acids.

The genes are TRBV4-2 and TRBJ1-2, with TRBD1 identical over 7 bases. Germline loops: CDR1 LGHNA, CDR2 YNFKEQ. This CDR3 has 16 residues. The V and J ends lost 0 bases and 8 bases, in that order; junction bases with no gene match: 12. CDR3 amino acids: CASSQDQDRRENGYTF. The CDR3 DNA sequence: TGTGCCAGCAGCCAAGATCAGGACAGGCGGGAGAACGGCTACACCTTC.

The chain has TRBV27 and TRBJ2-3, with 8 bases identical to TRBD2. CDR3 size: 17 residues. CDR1 is MNHEY and CDR2 is SMNVEV in the germline V gene (reference sequence). The junction had 7 bases not matched to a gene; V was cut back by 0 bases and J by 2 bases. DNA for the CDR3: TGTGCCAGCAGTTTATCATCGGGGGGGTCTTACACAGATACGCAGTATTTT. Protein: CASSLSSGGSYTDTQYF.

This chain joins TRBV11-2 and TRBJ2-5; D unclear. CDR3 length: 13 amino acids. The ends were cut back, 8 bases at V and 5 bases at J, with 15 bases in the middle. CDR1 and CDR2 from the germline V gene are SGHAT and FQNNGV. As DNA, the CDR3 is TGTGCCAGCGGCGGAAACCAAGGGGAGACCCAGTACTTC. Its translation: CASGGNQGETQYF.

Comments on this clonotype: One end of the junction does not line up with germline, which may come from a read error. J is TRBJ1-2 and V is TRBV20-1, with D unclear. The germline V gene has CDR1 DFQATT and CDR2 SNEGSKA (reference sequence). The CDR3 extends over 12 amino acids. The CDR3 DNA reads as TGTAGTGCTTCGGACGTCACCGGTGGCTACACCTTC. Protein sequence: CSASDVTGGYTF.

This clonotype was counted only a few times. The rearrangement joins TRBV5-1 to TRBJ2-3, with 7 bases that match TRBD1. Germline assignment: CDR1 SGHRS and CDR2 YFSETQ. V lost 3 bases, J lost 1 base, and 8 bases stayed unmatched. The CDR3 has 16 amino acids. The CDR3 sequence is CASSSSGGPGTDTQYF. For the CDR3, the DNA is TGCGCCAGCAGCTCCTCAGGGGGTCCTGGCACAGATACGCAGTATTTT.

The chain joins TRBV7-3 to TRBJ2-5; 7 bases match TRBD2. The germline gives CDR1 SGHTA, CDR2 FQGTGA. The CDR3 consists of 20 residues. V trimming: 1 base; J trimming: 10 bases; junction bases outside the gene matches: 27. For the CDR3, the DNA is TGTGCCAGCAGCTTAATCCCCCTCGAGGGAGGGCCCGTCTACCAAAGGGGCCAGTACTTC. Translated: CASSLIPLEGGPVYQRGQYF.

This clonotype was seen more than once but under ten times. The rearrangement joins TRBV29-1 to TRBJ1-1; D may be TRBD1 (5 bases). The CDR3 is 13 amino acids. V shed 3 bases and J shed 1 base, with 9 bases lying between them. CDR1 is SQVTM and CDR2 is ANQGSEA in the germline V gene. The CDR3 region is CSVDRTTNTEAFF. DNA of the CDR3: TGCAGCGTTGATCGGACAACGAACACTGAAGCTTTCTTT.

This clonotype was detected a few times. This chain uses TRBV29-1 with TRBJ2-7; 7 bases match TRBD1. The V and J ends lost 4 bases and 4 bases, in that order; junction bases with no gene match: 10. The germline CDR1 and CDR2 sequences are SQVTM and ANQGSEA. The CDR3 has 14 amino acids. CDR3: CSVGDSPLDYEQYF. CDR3 nucleotide sequence: TGCAGCGTTGGGGACAGCCCTTTGGATTACGAGCAGTACTTC.

This clonotype turned up a few times. A much larger clone differs by one base, so this may be a read error. The chain has TRBV10-3 and TRBJ2-1; 11 bases are shared with TRBD1. J was trimmed by 8 bases and V by 10 bases; bases with no gene match: 10. The CDR3 length is 14 residues. The germline V gene has CDR1 ENHRY and CDR2 SYGVKD. The CDR3: CATKTGQGDDEQFF. For the CDR3, the DNA is TGTGCCACCAAGACGGGACAGGGGGACGATGAGCAGTTCTTC.

For this clonotype: Sequence at one end of the junction differs from germline and may be a read error. This rearrangement joins TRBV4-3 to TRBJ1-5; TRBD1 aligns across 7 bases. Looked up from germline, CDR1 is LGHNA and CDR2 is YSLEER. The CDR3 runs 16 residues. As DNA, the CDR3 is TGCGCCAGCAGCCAAGAGGTGTGGGACAGCAATCAACCCCAGCATTTT. It codes for CASSQEVWDSNQPQHF.

This sequence joins TRBV4-3 and TRBJ2-7; perhaps TRBD1 as D (5 bases). The CDR3 has 17 residues. Germline assignment: CDR1 LGHNA and CDR2 YSLEER. With 4 bases removed from V and 0 bases from J, the gap between germline ends came to 19 bases. In nucleotides, the CDR3 is TGCGCCAGCAGCCTAGATCGGACATCCGCCAGCTCCTACGAGCAGTACTTC. Translation: CASSLDRTSASSYEQYF.